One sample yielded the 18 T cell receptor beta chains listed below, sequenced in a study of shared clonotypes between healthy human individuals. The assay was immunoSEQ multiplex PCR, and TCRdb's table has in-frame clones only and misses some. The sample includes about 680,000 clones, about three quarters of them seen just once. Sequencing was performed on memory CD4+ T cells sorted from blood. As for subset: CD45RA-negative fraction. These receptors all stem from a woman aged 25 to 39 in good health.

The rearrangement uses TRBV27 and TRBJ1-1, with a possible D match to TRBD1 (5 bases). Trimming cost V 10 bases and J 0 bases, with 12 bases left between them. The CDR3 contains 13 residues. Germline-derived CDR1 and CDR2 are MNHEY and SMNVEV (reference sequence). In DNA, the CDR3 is TGTGCCACAGTAGGCAGGGTGAACACTGAAGCTTTCTTT. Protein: CATVGRVNTEAFF.

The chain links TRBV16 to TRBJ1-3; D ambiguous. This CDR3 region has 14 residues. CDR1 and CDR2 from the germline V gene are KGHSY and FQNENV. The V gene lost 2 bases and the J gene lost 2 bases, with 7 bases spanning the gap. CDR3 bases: TGTGCCAGCAGCCAAAGCCCAGCTGGAAACACCATATATTTT. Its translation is CASSQSPAGNTIYF.

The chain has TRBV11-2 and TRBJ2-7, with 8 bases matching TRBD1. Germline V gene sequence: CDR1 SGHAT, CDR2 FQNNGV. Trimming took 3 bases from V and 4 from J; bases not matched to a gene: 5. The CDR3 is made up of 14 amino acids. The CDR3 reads CASSFGQGPYEQYF. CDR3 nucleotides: TGTGCCAGCAGCTTCGGACAGGGACCGTACGAGCAGTACTTC.

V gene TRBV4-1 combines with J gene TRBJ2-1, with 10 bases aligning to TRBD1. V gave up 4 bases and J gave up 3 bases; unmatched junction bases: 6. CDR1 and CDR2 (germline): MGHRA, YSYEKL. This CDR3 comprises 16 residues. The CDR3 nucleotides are TGCGCCAGCAGCCGCCAGACAGGGGGCGTCTACAATGAGCAGTTCTTC. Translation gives CASSRQTGGVYNEQFF.

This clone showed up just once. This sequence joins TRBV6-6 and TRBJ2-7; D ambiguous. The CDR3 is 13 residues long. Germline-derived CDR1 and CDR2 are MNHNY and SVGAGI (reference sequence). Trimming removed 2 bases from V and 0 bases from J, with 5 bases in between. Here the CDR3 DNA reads TGTGCCAGCAGTTACGGCAACTCCTACGAGCAGTACTTC. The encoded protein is CASSYGNSYEQYF.

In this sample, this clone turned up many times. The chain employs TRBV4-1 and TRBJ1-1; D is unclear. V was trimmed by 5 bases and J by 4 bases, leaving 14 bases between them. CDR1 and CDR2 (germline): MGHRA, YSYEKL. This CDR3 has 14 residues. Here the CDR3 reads CASSGPLRGTEAFF. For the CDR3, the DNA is TGCGCCAGCAGCGGCCCTTTGAGAGGCACTGAAGCTTTCTTT.

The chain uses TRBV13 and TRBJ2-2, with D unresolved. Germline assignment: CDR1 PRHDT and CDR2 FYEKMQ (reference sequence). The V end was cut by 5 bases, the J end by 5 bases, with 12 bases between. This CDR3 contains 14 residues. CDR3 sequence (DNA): TGTGCCAGCAGCCCCGACGGATATACCGGGGAGCTGTTTTTT. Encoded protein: CASSPDGYTGELFF.

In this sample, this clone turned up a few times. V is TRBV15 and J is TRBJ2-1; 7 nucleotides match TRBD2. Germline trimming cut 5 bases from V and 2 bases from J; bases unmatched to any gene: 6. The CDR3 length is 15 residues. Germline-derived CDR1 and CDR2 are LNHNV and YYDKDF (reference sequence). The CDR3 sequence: CATSLAGDPYNEQFF. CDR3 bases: TGTGCCACCAGCTTGGCGGGAGACCCCTACAATGAGCAGTTCTTC.

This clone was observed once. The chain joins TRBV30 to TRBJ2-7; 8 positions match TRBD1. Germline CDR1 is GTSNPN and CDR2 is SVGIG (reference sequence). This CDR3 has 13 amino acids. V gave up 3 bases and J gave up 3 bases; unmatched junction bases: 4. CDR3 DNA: TGTGCCTGGAGGCCAGGACAGGGCTACGAGCAGTACTTC. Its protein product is CAWRPGQGYEQYF.

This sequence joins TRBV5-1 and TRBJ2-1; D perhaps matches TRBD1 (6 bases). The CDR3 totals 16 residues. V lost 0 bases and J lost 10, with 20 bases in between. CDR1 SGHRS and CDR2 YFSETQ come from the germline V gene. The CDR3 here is CASSLAPGTQLQEQFF. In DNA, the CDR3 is TGCGCCAGCAGCTTGGCCCCCGGGACACAACTACAAGAGCAGTTCTTC.

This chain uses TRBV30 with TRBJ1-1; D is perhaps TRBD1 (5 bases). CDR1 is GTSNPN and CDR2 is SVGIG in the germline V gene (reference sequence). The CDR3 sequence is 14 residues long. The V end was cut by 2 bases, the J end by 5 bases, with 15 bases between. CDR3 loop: CAWSSNQGATEAFF. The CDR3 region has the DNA TGTGCCTGGAGTTCCAACCAAGGGGCGACTGAAGCTTTCTTT.

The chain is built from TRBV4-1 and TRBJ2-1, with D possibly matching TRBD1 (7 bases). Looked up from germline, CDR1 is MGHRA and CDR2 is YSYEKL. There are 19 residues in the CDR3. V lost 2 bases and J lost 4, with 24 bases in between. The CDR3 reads CASSQSSRGIAETYNEQFF. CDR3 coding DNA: TGCGCCAGCAGCCAATCGTCCAGGGGGATAGCGGAGACTTACAATGAGCAGTTCTTC.

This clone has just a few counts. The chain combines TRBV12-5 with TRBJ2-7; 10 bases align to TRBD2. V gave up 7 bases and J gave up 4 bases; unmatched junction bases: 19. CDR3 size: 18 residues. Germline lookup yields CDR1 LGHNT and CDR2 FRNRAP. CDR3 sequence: CASASLPLAGEREYEQYF. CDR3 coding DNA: TGTGCTAGTGCCTCCCTCCCCCTAGCGGGAGAGCGAGAGTACGAGCAGTACTTC.

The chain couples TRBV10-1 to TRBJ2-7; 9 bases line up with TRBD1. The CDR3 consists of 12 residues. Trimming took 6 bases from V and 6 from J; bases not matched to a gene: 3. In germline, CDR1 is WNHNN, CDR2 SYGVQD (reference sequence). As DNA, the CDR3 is TGCGCCAGCAGCCGGACAGGGGTCGAGCAGTACTTC. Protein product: CASSRTGVEQYF.

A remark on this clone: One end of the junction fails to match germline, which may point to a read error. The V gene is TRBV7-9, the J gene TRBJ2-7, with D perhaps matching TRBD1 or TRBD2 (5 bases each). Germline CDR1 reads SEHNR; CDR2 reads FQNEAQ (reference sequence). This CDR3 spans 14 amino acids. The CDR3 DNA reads TGTGCCAGCAGCTTAGCCTTGGGACCCCACAAGCCTGACTTC. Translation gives CASSLALGPHKPDF.

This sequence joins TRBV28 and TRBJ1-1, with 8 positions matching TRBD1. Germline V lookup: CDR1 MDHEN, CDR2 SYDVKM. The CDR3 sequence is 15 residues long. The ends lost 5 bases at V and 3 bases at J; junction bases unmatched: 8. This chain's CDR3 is CASSQRQGLYTEAFF. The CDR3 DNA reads TGTGCCAGCAGTCAACGACAGGGGCTATACACTGAAGCTTTCTTT.

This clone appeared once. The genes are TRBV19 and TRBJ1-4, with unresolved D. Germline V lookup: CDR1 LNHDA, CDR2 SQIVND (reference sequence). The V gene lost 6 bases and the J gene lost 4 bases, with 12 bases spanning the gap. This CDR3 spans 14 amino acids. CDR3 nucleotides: TGTGCCAGTAGAAAGGAAAACATTAATGAAAAACTGTTTTTT. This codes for CASRKENINEKLFF.

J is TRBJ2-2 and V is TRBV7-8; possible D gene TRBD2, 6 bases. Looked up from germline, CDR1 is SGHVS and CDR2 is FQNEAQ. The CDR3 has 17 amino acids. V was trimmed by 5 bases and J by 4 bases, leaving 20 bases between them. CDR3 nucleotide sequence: TGTGCCAGCAGCCTCGCTTTTGTCGGGGGTCCCACCGGGGAGCTGTTTTTT. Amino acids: CASSLAFVGGPTGELFF.